The T cell receptor beta chain described here comes from a study of neoadjuvant anti-PD-1 for oral cavity cancer. The data were produced by immunoSEQ multiplex PCR, yet TCRdb's version contains in-frame clones alone and is incomplete. The sample has 6,000 to 10,000 clones, 62% seen once; the top ten hold roughly 3.2%. CDR1 LNHNV and CDR2 YYDKDF come from the germline V gene (reference sequence). The CDR3 contains 12 residues. The V end was cut by 7 bases, the J end by 5 bases, with 11 bases between. Time point here: after neoadjuvant nivolumab, at surgical resection. Patients had newly diagnosed, untreated stage II-IVA oral cavity squamous cell carcinoma.

The chain employs TRBV15 and TRBJ2-5, with D perhaps matching TRBD1 (7 bases). Source: PBMCs, taken after nivolumab (anti-PD-1) treatment. The clonotype originates from a person between 35 and 79 years old with oral cavity squamous cell carcinoma. Here the CDR3 DNA reads TGTGCCACCACAGGGGGGTATGAGACCCAGTACTTC. This gives the protein CATTGGYETQYF. Based on the CDR3 plus reference TRBV15 and TRBJ2-5, the full variable domain is DAMVIQNPRYQVTQFGKPVTLSCSQTLNHNVMYWYQQKSSQAPKLLFHYYDKDFNNEADTPDNFQSRRPNTSFCFLDIRSPGLGDTAMYLCATTGGYETQYFGPGTRLLVL.